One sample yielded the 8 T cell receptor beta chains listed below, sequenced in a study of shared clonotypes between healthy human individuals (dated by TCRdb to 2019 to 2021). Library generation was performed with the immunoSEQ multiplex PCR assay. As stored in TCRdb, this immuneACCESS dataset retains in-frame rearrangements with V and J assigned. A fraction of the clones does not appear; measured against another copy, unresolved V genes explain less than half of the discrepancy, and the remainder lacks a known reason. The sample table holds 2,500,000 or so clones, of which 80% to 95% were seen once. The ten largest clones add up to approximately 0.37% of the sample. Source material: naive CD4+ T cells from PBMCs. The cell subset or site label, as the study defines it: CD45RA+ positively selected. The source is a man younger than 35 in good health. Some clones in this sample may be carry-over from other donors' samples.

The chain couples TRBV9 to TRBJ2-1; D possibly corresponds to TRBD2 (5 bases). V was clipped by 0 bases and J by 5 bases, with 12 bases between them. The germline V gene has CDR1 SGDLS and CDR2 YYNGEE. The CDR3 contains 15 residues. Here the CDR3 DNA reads TGTGCCAGCAGCGTAGGTCCTAAGAGGGACAATGAGCAGTTCTTC. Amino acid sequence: CASSVGPKRDNEQFF.

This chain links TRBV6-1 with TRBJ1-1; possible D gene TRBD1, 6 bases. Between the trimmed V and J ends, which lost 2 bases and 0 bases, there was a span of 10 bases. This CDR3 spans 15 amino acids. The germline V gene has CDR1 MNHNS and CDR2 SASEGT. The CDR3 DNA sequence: TGTGCCAGCAGTGAAAAGGGGACATTGAACACTGAAGCTTTCTTT. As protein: CASSEKGTLNTEAFF.

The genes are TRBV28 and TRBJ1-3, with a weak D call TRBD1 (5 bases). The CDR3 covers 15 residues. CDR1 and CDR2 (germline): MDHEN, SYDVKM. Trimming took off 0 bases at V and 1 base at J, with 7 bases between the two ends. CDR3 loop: CASSLWRGSGNTIYF. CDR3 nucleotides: TGTGCCAGCAGTTTATGGAGGGGTTCTGGAAACACCATATATTTT. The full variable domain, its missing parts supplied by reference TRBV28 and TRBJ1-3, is DVKVTQSSRYLVKRTGEKVFLECVQDMDHENMFWYRQDPGLGLRLIYFSYDVKMKEKGDIPEGYSVSREKKERFSLILESASTNQTSMYLCASSLWRGSGNTIYFGEGSWLTVV.

CDR3 loop: CASSVGGGYNTGELFF. CDR3 nucleotides: TGTGCCAGCAGCGTGGGGGGAGGTTACAACACCGGGGAGCTGTTTTTT. The chain has TRBV9 and TRBJ2-2, with D perhaps matching TRBD2 (6 bases). This CDR3 spans 16 amino acids. The germline CDR1 and CDR2 sequences are SGDLS and YYNGEE. Deletions cut 2 bases from V and 2 bases from J, with 13 bases between.

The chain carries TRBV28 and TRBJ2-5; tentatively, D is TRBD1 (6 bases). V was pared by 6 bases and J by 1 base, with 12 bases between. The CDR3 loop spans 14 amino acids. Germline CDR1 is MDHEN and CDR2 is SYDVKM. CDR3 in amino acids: CASRGGPFQETQYF. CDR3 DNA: TGTGCCAGCAGAGGGGGACCTTTCCAAGAGACCCAGTACTTC.

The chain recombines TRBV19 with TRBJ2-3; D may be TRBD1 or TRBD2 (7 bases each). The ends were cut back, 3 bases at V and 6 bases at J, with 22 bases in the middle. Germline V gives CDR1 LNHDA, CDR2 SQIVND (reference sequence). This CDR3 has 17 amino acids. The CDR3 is CASSIPGGAVTLDTQYF. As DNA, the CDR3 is TGTGCCAGTAGTATTCCAGGGGGGGCTGTAACCTTGGATACGCAGTATTTT.

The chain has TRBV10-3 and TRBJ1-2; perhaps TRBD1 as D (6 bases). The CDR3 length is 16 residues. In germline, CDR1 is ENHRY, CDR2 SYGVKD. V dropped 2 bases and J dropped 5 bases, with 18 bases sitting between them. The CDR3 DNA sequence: TGTGCCATCAGTGAGGAACTAATAGGACAGAATTATGGCTACACCTTC. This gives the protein CAISEELIGQNYGYTF.

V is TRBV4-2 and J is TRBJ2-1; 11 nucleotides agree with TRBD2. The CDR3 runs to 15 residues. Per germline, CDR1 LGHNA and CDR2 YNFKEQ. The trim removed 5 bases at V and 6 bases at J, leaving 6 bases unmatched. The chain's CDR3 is CASSDGTSGTNEQFF. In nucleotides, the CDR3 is TGTGCCAGCAGCGACGGGACTAGCGGTACCAATGAGCAGTTCTTC.